The entry below gives a single T cell receptor beta chain sequence along with its context. Its antigen remains unidentified. This specimen comes from a study of siplizumab effects on memory and regulatory T cells. Study-level points and caveats: It was never confirmed that proliferating Tregs from siplizumab cultures were suppressive. Naive T cell populations appeared to exhibit greater diversity than memory cells and appeared to be major alloresponse contributors. Siplizumab produced a significant reduction in alloreactive sequences that were traceable to unstimulated CD4+ memory cells. Most proliferating CD4+ or CD8+ clones, roughly 75-97%, had no naive or memory assignment.

Assay used: immunoSEQ multiplex PCR; TCRdb lists only in-frame clones, some missing. This table has roughly 100,000 clones, about 93% appearing once. The sequencing input was CD4+ T cells sorted from blood. The receptor's source is a human donor in good health.

CDR3 amino acids: CASSLQGTVSGNTIYF. The CDR3 DNA sequence: TGTGCCAGCAGCTTGCAAGGGACAGTCTCTGGAAACACCATATATTTT. This chain uses TRBV5-4 with TRBJ1-3; 7 nucleotides align to TRBD1. Trimming took 1 base from V and 0 from J; bases not matched to a gene: 4. The CDR3 contains 16 residues. Germline-derived CDR1 and CDR2 are SGHNT and YYREEE (reference sequence). Full variable domain (missing parts from reference TRBV5-4 and TRBJ1-3): ETGVTQSPTHLIKTRGQQVTLRCSSQSGHNTVSWYQQALGQGPQFIFQYYREEENGRGNFPPRFSGLQFPNYSSELNVNALELDDSALYLCASSLQGTVSGNTIYFGEGSWLTVV.